These 17 T cell receptor beta chains originate from one sample sequenced in a study of PD-1 blockade in classical Hodgkin lymphoma. Time point described: cycle 4 day 1 (C4D1), after 6 weeks of nivolumab. The patients all showed relapse after autologous stem cell transplantation, while their brentuximab vedotin exposure varied. Repertoires were generated with immunoSEQ multiplex PCR, while TCRdb's copy carries only in-frame clones and drops some. The sample gives fewer than 100,000 clones, just over 90% of which show up once; 2% is in the top ten. The sample in question was peripheral blood mononuclear cells (PBMCs), obtained before the fourth cycle of nivolumab. The receptors here all came from a human donor with classical Hodgkin lymphoma.

This chain connects TRBV6-1 to TRBJ2-7; the match to TRBD2 covers 14 bases. This CDR3 spans 14 amino acids. Germline CDR1 and CDR2: MNHNS and SASEGT. V lost 4 bases to trimming and J lost 7 bases; unmatched junction nucleotides: 3. CDR3 nucleotides: TGTGCCAGCAGTGGACTAGCGGGAGGGCGAGAGCAGTACTTC. Protein sequence: CASSGLAGGREQYF.

This clone was counted once. V and J are TRBV6-6 and TRBJ2-7, with D tentatively TRBD1 (6 bases). Trimming pared 6 bases from V and 1 base from J, leaving 16 bases between. The CDR3 loop spans 15 amino acids. Germline-derived CDR1 and CDR2 are MNHNY and SVGAGI (reference sequence). CDR3 sequence reads: CASREKDRSSYEQYF. The CDR3 DNA follows: TGTGCCAGCAGGGAAAAGGACAGATCTTCCTACGAGCAGTACTTC.

V gene TRBV4-1 combines with J gene TRBJ2-3, with 8 nucleotides matching TRBD2. The junction had 5 bases not matched to a gene; V was cut back by 1 base and J by 2 bases. Germline V gene data show CDR1 as MGHRA and CDR2 as YSYEKL. The CDR3 runs 16 residues. The CDR3 sequence: CASSQAPGGNTDTQYF. The CDR3 DNA is TGCGCCAGCAGCCAAGCCCCGGGAGGGAACACAGATACGCAGTATTTT.

The chain couples TRBV2 to TRBJ2-5, with a weak D call TRBD2 (5 bases). Judging by the DNA end, TRBJ2-7 fits better; the J call may be wrong. Per germline, CDR1 SNHLY and CDR2 FYNNEI. The CDR3 totals 15 residues. The DNA for the CDR3 is TGTGCCAGCGTCGTCACCGGGATCACCACCGGCGAGCAGTACTTC. Its translation is CASVVTGITTGEQYF.

The chain joins TRBV2 to TRBJ2-3; the D gene is possibly TRBD2 (6 bases). The germline V and J ends were trimmed by 7 bases and 0 bases, with 14 bases remaining between them. The CDR3 sequence is 15 residues long. The germline gives CDR1 SNHLY, CDR2 FYNNEI. The CDR3 region has the DNA TGTGCCAGCACCGCGGGGCGAGCTAGCACAGATACGCAGTATTTT. Translation gives CASTAGRASTDTQYF.

The CDR3 here is CASSTRGQDSFTDTQYF. The CDR3 region has the DNA TGTGCCAGCAGCACGCGCGGACAGGACTCCTTCACAGATACGCAGTATTTT. The chain joins TRBV13 to TRBJ2-3, with 7 nucleotides matching TRBD1. The CDR3 is 17 residues long. V was pared by 5 bases and J by 2 bases, with 13 bases of the junction left unmatched. Germline lookup yields CDR1 PRHDT and CDR2 FYEKMQ (reference sequence).

The chain carries TRBV5-1 and TRBJ1-2; perhaps TRBD1 as D (6 bases). Deletions cut 4 bases from V and 5 bases from J, with 15 bases between. CDR3 length: 14 residues. Germline CDR1 and CDR2: SGHRS and YFSETQ. The CDR3 reads CASSRGDGLYGYTF. CDR3 in DNA: TGCGCCAGCAGCAGGGGGGACGGCCTATATGGCTACACCTTC.

The chain uses TRBV19 and TRBJ2-5, with D unclear. The end of the DNA fits TRBJ2-7 better, so the J call may be wrong. The CDR3 runs 11 residues. Germline CDR1 reads LNHDA; CDR2 reads SQIVND (reference sequence). The chain's CDR3 is CASRGSYEQYF. The CDR3 nucleotides read TGTGCCAGTAGAGGTAGCTACGAGCAGTACTTC.

This clone was seen more than once but under ten times. The chain couples TRBV19 to TRBJ2-5; unclear D gene. The J call may not be correct, given that the DNA end is closer to TRBJ2-7. CDR3 length: 14 residues. The germline gives CDR1 LNHDA, CDR2 SQIVND (reference sequence). Here the CDR3 DNA reads TGTGCCAGTAGTATATCCCCTACTTCCTACGAGCAGTACTTC. Translating it yields CASSISPTSYEQYF.

The chain joins TRBV29-1 to TRBJ2-1; 8 bases match TRBD1. The CDR3 totals 17 residues. V was pared by 2 bases and J by 4 bases, with 13 bases of the junction left unmatched. Germline V lookup: CDR1 SQVTM, CDR2 ANQGSEA. The CDR3 loop is CSVERRIRGQAYNEQFF. The DNA for the CDR3 is TGCAGCGTTGAACGCAGGATCCGGGGACAGGCGTACAATGAGCAGTTCTTC.

This chain links TRBV4-2 with TRBJ2-1; no firm D call. This CDR3 contains 12 residues. V dropped 0 bases and J dropped 6 bases, with 3 bases sitting between them. Germline CDR1 reads LGHNA; CDR2 reads YNFKEQ. CDR3 sequence reads: CASSQDSNEQFF. The CDR3 DNA sequence: TGTGCCAGCAGCCAAGACTCCAATGAGCAGTTCTTC.

The chain joins TRBV2 to TRBJ2-2; 7 bases line up with TRBD2. J lost 2 bases, V lost 7 bases, and 10 bases had no gene match. The CDR3 totals 16 residues. CDR1 is SNHLY and CDR2 is FYNNEI in the germline V gene. For the CDR3, the DNA is TGTGCCAGCACTTGGCTAGCGGTCGGAAACACCGGGGAGCTGTTTTTT. Protein: CASTWLAVGNTGELFF.

The rearrangement links TRBV25-1 to TRBJ1-2; 8 bases are shared with TRBD1. Germline V gene data show CDR1 as MGHDK and CDR2 as SYGVNS. The CDR3 runs 14 residues. Losses at the gene ends were 3 bases for V and 5 bases for J; bases not matched to a gene: 5. In nucleotides, the CDR3 is TGTGCCAGCAGTGATTGGACAGGGCAGTATGGCTACACCTTC. Amino acids: CASSDWTGQYGYTF.

The chain links TRBV27 to TRBJ2-6; D call uncertain. This CDR3 has 13 amino acids. Looked up from germline, CDR1 is MNHEY and CDR2 is SMNVEV (reference sequence). The ends were cut back, 3 bases at V and 0 bases at J, with 0 bases in the middle. CDR3 loop: CASSFSGANVLTF. The CDR3 bases are TGTGCCAGCAGTTTCTCTGGGGCCAACGTCCTGACTTTC.

The chain uses TRBV2 and TRBJ2-3; 7 positions agree with TRBD2. The CDR3 length is 15 residues. Germline trimming cut 4 bases from V and 0 bases from J; bases unmatched to any gene: 4. CDR1 and CDR2 (germline): SNHLY, FYNNEI. CDR3: CASSGGSGSTDTQYF. In nucleotides, the CDR3 is TGTGCCAGCAGTGGTGGTAGCGGGAGCACAGATACGCAGTATTTT.

This chain links TRBV10-1 with TRBJ2-1; 10 nucleotides line up with TRBD1. The ends lost 0 bases at V and 0 bases at J; junction bases unmatched: 8. The germline gives CDR1 WNHNN, CDR2 SYGVQD (reference sequence). The CDR3 consists of 19 residues. The CDR3 sequence: CASSESGQGVLSSYNEQFF. The CDR3 DNA sequence: TGCGCCAGCAGTGAGTCAGGACAGGGGGTACTAAGCTCCTACAATGAGCAGTTCTTC.

The chain carries TRBV5-1 and TRBJ1-2; a possible D gene is TRBD1 (6 bases). CDR1 SGHRS and CDR2 YFSETQ come from the germline V gene. The CDR3 covers 16 residues. Trimming removed 4 bases from V and 4 bases from J, with 20 bases in between. The CDR3 loop is CASSPGPREGGYGYTF. The CDR3 DNA sequence: TGCGCCAGCAGCCCGGGACCGAGAGAGGGGGGCTATGGCTACACCTTC.